The clone carrying this TCR beta chain was observed at least ten times. HIV-negative, healthy adults without recent acute infections or vaccinations were the donors. The investigators split CD4+ cells into a CD45RA+ naive subset and a CD45RA-negative memory subset. The data are from a study of shared clonotypes between healthy human individuals. V lost 4 bases and J lost 2, with 10 bases in between. Germline V CDR1 and CDR2: SGDLS, YYNGEE. There are 14 residues in the CDR3. Using immunoSEQ multiplex PCR, the repertoire was profiled, and TCRdb retains in-frame clones only, with some absent. Among 900,000 to 1,200,000 clones listed, about four fifths were seen once.

The material sequenced was memory CD4+ T cells from PBMCs. Subset in this sample: CD45RA-negative fraction. This sequence was found in a man younger than 30 in good health. Some clones in this sample may be carry-over from other donors' samples. This chain links TRBV9 with TRBJ1-3; D is ambiguous. The CDR3 spells CASSLTFAGNTIYF. CDR3 DNA sequence: TGTGCCAGCAGCCTCACTTTTGCTGGAAACACCATATATTTT.